These 32 T cell receptor beta chains share one sample of origin, sequenced in a study of OX40 agonist ivuxolimab in advanced cancers. Libraries came from the immunoSEQ multiplex PCR assay. Held by TCRdb, this immuneACCESS table contains in-frame sequences only and omits some clones. Under half of the omission traces to an unresolved V gene where checked; the cause of the rest is unknown. Counted in this sample were some 15,000 clones; around 88% of them appeared once. The ten largest make up 20% of the sample. The sequenced sample was CD4+ or CD8+ T cells sorted from blood, obtained in a trial of the OX40 agonist ivuxolimab. The receptors were gathered from an adult with an advanced solid tumor such as melanoma, head and neck, liver or kidney cancer.

This clone was recorded once. The V call is TRBV10-1, the J call TRBJ2-7; 9 nucleotides match TRBD2. Unmatched junction bases numbered 6, after V lost 0 bases and J lost 3 bases. This CDR3 has 16 residues. The germline V gene encodes CDR1 WNHNN and CDR2 SYGVQD (reference sequence). CDR3 bases: TGCGCCAGCAGTGAGTCTGGTAGCGGGAGAAACTACGAGCAGTACTTC. It translates to CASSESGSGRNYEQYF.

The chain carries TRBV30 and TRBJ1-4; D ambiguous. CDR1 is GTSNPN and CDR2 is SVGIG in the germline V gene (reference sequence). CDR3 length equals 14 residues. V was trimmed by 2 bases and J by 0 bases, leaving 7 bases between them. CDR3 residues: CAWSYGATNEKLFF. CDR3 bases: TGTGCCTGGAGTTATGGAGCAACTAATGAAAAACTGTTTTTT.

The chain employs TRBV29-1 and TRBJ2-7; 8 bases are a match to TRBD2. The CDR3 is 14 amino acids. Trimming took 6 bases from V and 0 from J; bases not matched to a gene: 7. From germline, CDR1 is SQVTM and CDR2 ANQGSEA. The chain's CDR3 is CSVTSSGSSYEQYF. Written as DNA, the CDR3 is TGCAGCGTAACCTCGAGCGGGAGCTCCTACGAGCAGTACTTC.

The V and J genes are TRBV12-5 and TRBJ2-7; 7 bases are shared with TRBD1. The germline gives CDR1 LGHNT, CDR2 FRNRAP. The CDR3 has 16 amino acids. V shed 0 bases and J 0 bases; nucleotides not matched to a gene: 5. CDR3 DNA sequence: TGTGCTAGTGGTTTGGTAAGGAGGACAGGCTCCTACGAGCAGTACTTC. As protein: CASGLVRRTGSYEQYF.

The sample holds one count of this clone. The rearrangement links TRBV19 to TRBJ2-1, with TRBD2 matching 7 bases. V was clipped by 4 bases and J by 8 bases; unmatched bases: 5. The CDR3 has 13 residues. In germline, CDR1 is LNHDA, CDR2 SQIVND (reference sequence). Written as DNA, the CDR3 is TGTGCCAGTAGTAGTTTGACTAGCCATGAGCAGTTCTTC. It encodes CASSSLTSHEQFF.

This clone was seen a few times. The chain is built from TRBV19 and TRBJ1-5; D may be TRBD1 (6 bases). Trimming cost V 6 bases and J 2 bases, with 14 bases left between them. The CDR3 spans 15 residues. Germline V gene data show CDR1 as LNHDA and CDR2 as SQIVND (reference sequence). CDR3 nucleotides: TGTGCCAGTAGGCCCACAGGGAGCGGCAATCAGCCCCAGCATTTT. It translates to CASRPTGSGNQPQHF.

The chain is built from TRBV4-3 and TRBJ2-1; unclear D gene. Germline V gene data show CDR1 as LGHNA and CDR2 as YSLEER. V lost 0 bases and J 0 bases, leaving 6 bases between the germline ends. The CDR3 loop spans 15 amino acids. CDR3 nucleotide sequence: TGCGCCAGCAGCCAAGATGGCCTCTCCTACAATGAGCAGTTCTTC. The encoded protein is CASSQDGLSYNEQFF.

The CDR3 DNA reads as TGCAGCCTCCGGAGAAAGGAGACCCAGTACTTC. This codes for CSLRRKETQYF. The rearrangement links TRBV20-1 to TRBJ2-5; no clear D. The CDR3 covers 11 residues. From germline, CDR1 is DFQATT and CDR2 SNEGSKA (reference sequence).

The rearrangement uses TRBV7-9 and TRBJ2-7; D is uncertain. V lost 2 bases, J lost 3 bases, and 5 bases lay in between. The V gene's germline CDR1 is SEHNR and CDR2 FQNEAQ (reference sequence). The CDR3 contains 12 residues. The CDR3 DNA follows: TGTGCCAGCAGCTTAAGGGACTACGAGCAGTACTTC. Protein: CASSLRDYEQYF.

V gene TRBV10-1 combines with J gene TRBJ2-1, with TRBD1 as a possible D gene (6 bases). V lost 6 bases, J lost 1 base, and 13 bases lay in between. Germline lookup yields CDR1 WNHNN and CDR2 SYGVQD (reference sequence). The length of the CDR3 is 15 residues. CDR3 protein: CASSPRTASYNEQFF. CDR3 DNA: TGCGCCAGCAGCCCCAGGACAGCGTCCTACAATGAGCAGTTCTTC.

J is TRBJ1-1 and V is TRBV5-1; D gene uncertain. Germline V CDR1 and CDR2: SGHRS, YFSETQ. The V end was cut by 0 bases, the J end by 3 bases, with 12 bases between. This CDR3 has 15 amino acids. CDR3 sequence: CASSLDTGGDTEAFF. Here the CDR3 DNA reads TGCGCCAGCAGCTTGGACACCGGTGGGGACACTGAAGCTTTCTTT.

On this clone itself: This sample also contains other DNA sequences that code for the same CDR3. V gene TRBV7-9 combines with J gene TRBJ2-7; the D gene is possibly TRBD2 (5 bases). Germline values: CDR1 SEHNR, CDR2 FQNEAQ (reference sequence). The CDR3 extends over 12 amino acids. V gave up 4 bases and J gave up 2 bases, with 6 bases separating them. CDR3 amino acids: CASSSGTYEQYF. As DNA, the CDR3 is TGTGCCAGCAGCTCGGGGACCTACGAGCAGTACTTC.

The sample holds one count of this clone. V is TRBV5-4 and J is TRBJ2-3, with 13 bases identical to TRBD2. After removal of 9 bases from V and 3 bases from J, the junction contained 4 bases not matched to a gene. CDR1 SGHNT and CDR2 YYREEE come from the germline V gene (reference sequence). The CDR3 contains 14 residues. The CDR3 loop reads CATGTSGTTDTQYF. The CDR3 bases are TGTGCCACCGGGACTAGCGGGACTACAGATACGCAGTATTTT.

The chain has TRBV6-1 and TRBJ2-6, with TRBD2 identical over 7 bases. The V gene's germline CDR1 is MNHNS and CDR2 SASEGT. CDR3 size: 15 residues. The junction had 6 bases not matched to a gene; V was cut back by 7 bases and J by 3 bases. The CDR3 loop reads CASKVGGNGANVLTF. CDR3 nucleotides: TGTGCCAGCAAGGTGGGGGGGAATGGGGCCAACGTCCTGACTTTC.

This sequence joins TRBV28 and TRBJ1-4, with 7 positions matching TRBD1. The CDR3 has 15 amino acids. The trim removed 7 bases at V and 5 bases at J, leaving 10 bases unmatched. CDR1 and CDR2 (germline): MDHEN, SYDVKM. CDR3 residues: CASNQGGAGNEKLFF. The DNA of the CDR3 is TGTGCCAGCAACCAGGGGGGGGCCGGAAATGAAAAACTGTTTTTT.

The V and J genes are TRBV5-1 and TRBJ2-3; no clear D gene. Trimming took off 3 bases at V and 3 bases at J, with 8 bases between the two ends. Germline V CDR1 and CDR2: SGHRS, YFSETQ. The CDR3 sequence is 13 residues long. The CDR3 is CASSSGRTDTQYF. The CDR3 DNA sequence: TGCGCCAGCAGCTCGGGTCGGACAGATACGCAGTATTTT.

This sequence joins TRBV5-1 and TRBJ2-7; TRBD1 aligns across 8 bases. After removal of 2 bases from V and 3 bases from J, the junction contained 4 bases not matched to a gene. Germline V lookup: CDR1 SGHRS, CDR2 YFSETQ. There are 14 residues in the CDR3. CDR3 sequence (DNA): TGCGCCAGCAGCTTACAGGGGGTTAGCTACGAGCAGTACTTC. This translates into CASSLQGVSYEQYF.

This chain connects TRBV28 to TRBJ2-7; 7 nucleotides agree with TRBD1. V shed 6 bases, J shed 6 bases, and the junction held 8 bases outside the gene matches. The CDR3 spans 13 residues. CDR1 is MDHEN and CDR2 is SYDVKM in the germline V gene. The DNA of the CDR3 is TGTGCCAGCAGCTCGGGAAACAGGGGCGAGCAGTACTTC. Its protein is CASSSGNRGEQYF.

The V gene is TRBV7-6, the J gene TRBJ2-1; weak D call: TRBD1 (5 bases). The CDR3 runs to 15 residues. Germline assignment: CDR1 SGHVS and CDR2 FNYEAQ. The ends were cut back, 1 base at V and 2 bases at J, with 9 bases in the middle. The CDR3 here is CASSLGTQAYNEQFF. The CDR3 DNA reads TGTGCCAGCAGCTTAGGGACACAAGCCTACAATGAGCAGTTCTTC.

The chain couples TRBV5-1 to TRBJ2-2; 11 bases fit TRBD2. CDR1 is SGHRS, CDR2 YFSETQ, per germline. This CDR3 has 15 amino acids. The V gene end was trimmed by 4 bases and the J gene end by 7 bases; junction bases not matched to a gene: 6. CDR3: CASSVSGRADGELFF. The DNA for the CDR3 is TGCGCCAGCAGCGTTAGCGGGAGGGCCGACGGGGAGCTGTTTTTT.

This sequence joins TRBV10-2 and TRBJ2-7; 11 positions match TRBD1. The CDR3 extends over 14 amino acids. Germline V gives CDR1 WSHSY, CDR2 SAAADI. V shed 8 bases, J shed 2 bases, and the junction held 5 bases outside the gene matches. The chain's CDR3 is CASGRTGGAYEQYF. The CDR3, as DNA: TGCGCCAGCGGGAGGACAGGGGGCGCCTACGAGCAGTACTTC.

V gene TRBV7-6 combines with J gene TRBJ2-2; 12 bases align to TRBD2. The J segment lost 4 bases and the V segment lost 1 base, leaving 1 base of the junction unmatched. The CDR3 totals 16 residues. Per germline, CDR1 SGHVS and CDR2 FNYEAQ. The CDR3 DNA reads as TGTGCCAGCAGCTTAGGGACTAGCGGGATCACCGGGGAGCTGTTTTTT. It encodes CASSLGTSGITGELFF.

The chain links TRBV5-6 to TRBJ1-3; D is possibly TRBD1 (6 bases). Germline loops: CDR1 SGHDT, CDR2 YYEEEE. The CDR3 has 17 residues. Trimming removed 0 bases from V and 0 bases from J, with 13 bases in between. The CDR3 sequence: CASSLEPGVLSGNTIYF. CDR3 sequence (DNA): TGTGCCAGCAGCTTGGAGCCAGGGGTCCTCTCTGGAAACACCATATATTTT.

This sequence joins TRBV4-3 and TRBJ2-1; either TRBD1 or TRBD2 may fit D (5 bases each). Trimming shortened V by 4 bases and J by 7 bases, and 20 bases separated the two germline ends. Germline loops: CDR1 LGHNA, CDR2 YSLEER. The CDR3 is 16 amino acids. The CDR3 nucleotides are TGCGCCAGCAGCCCAGCCGGGACGGCGCTTTCGAATGAGCAGTTCTTC. This encodes CASSPAGTALSNEQFF.

V gene TRBV11-2 combines with J gene TRBJ1-1; D remains ambiguous. This CDR3 has 13 amino acids. Trimming stripped 1 base from V and 4 bases from J, with 7 bases between. Germline V lookup: CDR1 SGHAT, CDR2 FQNNGV. In DNA form, the CDR3 reads TGTGCCAGCAGCTTAGTACAGACCACTGAAGCTTTCTTT. Amino acid sequence: CASSLVQTTEAFF.

The chain joins TRBV18 to TRBJ2-5; TRBD1 is a possible D gene (6 bases). This CDR3 spans 15 amino acids. The germline V gene encodes CDR1 KGHSH and CDR2 LQKENI. Between the trimmed V and J ends, which lost 5 bases and 5 bases, there was a span of 18 bases. CDR3 DNA: TGTGCCAGCTCATCGGGGCAGGGGTCGGGGGAGACCCAGTACTTC. Its translation is CASSSGQGSGETQYF.

This clone was found once. V and J are TRBV19 and TRBJ2-1, with D maybe TRBD2 (7 bases). Germline-derived CDR1 and CDR2 are LNHDA and SQIVND (reference sequence). Trimming stripped 4 bases from V and 7 bases from J, with 17 bases between. The CDR3 totals 15 residues. CDR3 DNA sequence: TGTGCCAGTAGTAAGAGCGGGACGACAGGAAATGAGCAGTTCTTC. It codes for CASSKSGTTGNEQFF.

The sample holds one count of this clone. The chain recombines TRBV5-4 with TRBJ1-1; TRBD1 aligns across 9 bases. This CDR3 is built from 14 residues. Trimming removed 4 bases from V and 3 bases from J; junction bases left unmatched: 4. Per germline, CDR1 SGHNT and CDR2 YYREEE (reference sequence). Here the CDR3 DNA reads TGTGCCAGCAGCCAGGACAGGGGATACACTGAAGCTTTCTTT. The encoded protein is CASSQDRGYTEAFF.

This chain connects TRBV5-1 to TRBJ1-6, with a possible D match to TRBD1 (5 bases). CDR3 size: 15 residues. With 0 bases removed from V and 10 bases from J, the gap between germline ends came to 14 bases. The germline CDR1 and CDR2 sequences are SGHRS and YFSETQ. CDR3 in amino acids: CASSLGGSLESPLHF. The CDR3 DNA reads TGCGCCAGCAGCTTGGGGGGCTCCCTGGAGTCACCCCTCCACTTT.

The chain has TRBV5-1 and TRBJ1-4, with unresolved D. Trimming pared 0 bases from V and 5 bases from J, leaving 11 bases between. Per germline, CDR1 SGHRS and CDR2 YFSETQ. The CDR3 covers 15 residues. The CDR3 DNA reads as TGCGCCAGCAGCTTGGGCGATTGGGGAAATGAAAAACTGTTTTTT. Translation: CASSLGDWGNEKLFF.

The chain carries TRBV19 and TRBJ1-1; 8 positions match TRBD1. Trimming took 10 bases from V and 10 from J; bases not matched to a gene: 14. The CDR3 has 13 residues. CDR1 is LNHDA, CDR2 SQIVND, per germline (reference sequence). The CDR3 spells CATIEAGQGLAFF. As DNA, the CDR3 is TGTGCCACCATAGAGGCTGGACAGGGACTAGCTTTCTTT.

This chain uses TRBV18 with TRBJ1-3, with a tentative D call TRBD1 (6 bases). CDR1 is KGHSH and CDR2 is LQKENI in the germline V gene. The CDR3 spans 17 residues. Trimming removed 0 bases from V and 4 bases from J, with 16 bases in between. The DNA for the CDR3 is TGTGCCAGCTCACCACCCACGATGGGGGCGCAAGGAAACACCATATATTTT. This sequence encodes CASSPPTMGAQGNTIYF. The whole variable domain, remainder taken from reference TRBV18 and TRBJ1-3, is NAGVMQNPRHLVRRRGQEARLRCSPMKGHSHVYWYRQLPEEGLKFMVYLQKENIIDESGMPKERFSAEFPKEGPSILRIQQVVRGDSAAYFCASSPPTMGAQGNTIYFGEGSWLTVV.